The 20 T cell receptor beta chains below all came from one sample that was sequenced in a study of siplizumab effects on memory and regulatory T cells. Clones were sequenced by immunoSEQ multiplex PCR, and TCRdb holds only the in-frame ones, with some missing. This sample has about 110,000 clones; about 91% occur once, and the top ten carry 0.75%. The specimen sequenced was Tregs sorted from blood. The receptor set was obtained from a human donor in good health.

The V and J genes are TRBV6-1 and TRBJ2-7; 7 nucleotides line up with TRBD2. Germline V lookup: CDR1 MNHNS, CDR2 SASEGT. The CDR3 loop spans 12 amino acids. V dropped 8 bases and J dropped 5; count of bases not matched to a gene: 6. The CDR3 protein is CASERGWNEQYF. In nucleotides, the CDR3 is TGTGCCAGCGAGCGGGGTTGGAACGAGCAGTACTTC.

The chain uses TRBV4-2 and TRBJ2-4; 14 bases are shared with TRBD2. Trimming took 3 bases from V and 5 from J; bases not matched to a gene: 6. This CDR3 comprises 17 residues. The V gene's germline CDR1 is LGHNA and CDR2 YNFKEQ. The CDR3 region is CASSHMGLAGDQNIQYF. The CDR3 DNA reads TGTGCCAGCAGCCATATGGGACTAGCGGGAGACCAAAACATTCAGTACTTC.

In DNA, the CDR3 is TGCAGCGTGGGGGGACAGGGTTATTTTGAGCAGTTCTTC. It yields the protein CSVGGQGYFEQFF. V usage is TRBV29-1 and J usage is TRBJ2-1, with 9 bases fitting TRBD1. V lost 6 bases and J lost 9; bases outside the gene matches: 9. There are 13 residues in the CDR3. CDR1 is SQVTM, CDR2 ANQGSEA, per germline.

The V call is TRBV7-9, the J call TRBJ1-2; weak D call: TRBD1 (6 bases). This CDR3 has 15 residues. Germline V lookup: CDR1 SEHNR, CDR2 FQNEAQ (reference sequence). Trimming stripped 5 bases from V and 4 bases from J, with 17 bases between. The CDR3 sequence is CASSLRGALIYGYTF. The CDR3 nucleotides read TGTGCCAGCAGCCTACGGGGGGCACTCATCTATGGCTACACCTTC.

J is TRBJ2-7 and V is TRBV27, with a possible D match to TRBD2 (6 bases). There are 17 residues in the CDR3. V was shortened by 2 bases and J by 2 bases, with 19 bases between the two germline ends. Per the germline V gene, CDR1 is MNHEY and CDR2 is SMNVEV (reference sequence). This CDR3 is CASSLTLAETRPYEQYF. CDR3 nucleotide sequence: TGTGCCAGCAGTTTAACATTAGCGGAAACAAGGCCCTACGAGCAGTACTTC.

This clone was recorded only once. This chain connects TRBV10-3 to TRBJ2-3; D unclear. Trimming removed 5 bases from V and 2 bases from J, with 2 bases in between. The CDR3 runs 11 residues. The germline V gene encodes CDR1 ENHRY and CDR2 SYGVKD. The CDR3 reads CAISYTDTQYF. In nucleotides, the CDR3 is TGTGCCATCAGTTACACAGATACGCAGTATTTT.

The gene calls are TRBV11-1 and TRBJ2-3; the D is unclear. Germline V gene data show CDR1 as SGHAT and CDR2 as FQDESV (reference sequence). The CDR3 sequence is 11 residues long. V was shortened by 7 bases and J by 10 bases, with 12 bases between the two germline ends. The CDR3 is CASKGEVAQYF. For the CDR3, the DNA is TGTGCCAGCAAGGGCGAGGTGGCGCAGTATTTT.

The chain couples TRBV6-4 to TRBJ1-1, with D tentatively TRBD1 (5 bases). Germline lookup yields CDR1 MRHNA and CDR2 SNTAGT. The CDR3 is 14 residues long. V lost 2 bases and J lost 0, with 7 bases in between. CDR3 sequence reads: CASSDGGMNTEAFF. The CDR3 bases are TGTGCCAGCAGTGACGGGGGAATGAACACTGAAGCTTTCTTT.

In this sample, this clone turned up once. The CDR3: CASSLSSPGTSGRAAKNIQYF. The CDR3 DNA sequence: TGTGCCAGCAGTTTATCGAGTCCCGGGACTAGCGGGAGGGCCGCCAAAAACATTCAGTACTTC. This chain links TRBV27 with TRBJ2-4, with TRBD2 matching 16 bases. CDR3 size: 21 residues. Germline assignment: CDR1 MNHEY and CDR2 SMNVEV (reference sequence). Trimming at V came to 0 bases and at J to 1 base, leaving 9 bases not matched to a gene.

The chain uses TRBV6-4 and TRBJ2-3; D remains unclear. This CDR3 contains 13 residues. V gave up 8 bases and J gave up 2 bases, with 11 bases separating them. CDR1 is MRHNA, CDR2 SNTAGT, per germline. CDR3 coding DNA: TGTGCCAGCGAACACCTTTTCACAGATACGCAGTATTTT. Its protein is CASEHLFTDTQYF.

The V and J genes are TRBV5-1 and TRBJ2-1; 7 nucleotides match TRBD2. V dropped 6 bases and J dropped 0; count of bases not matched to a gene: 6. The CDR3 is made up of 15 amino acids. The germline gives CDR1 SGHRS, CDR2 YFSETQ. CDR3 amino acids: CASNPGLRSYNEQFF. The DNA of the CDR3 is TGCGCCAGCAACCCGGGACTACGCTCCTACAATGAGCAGTTCTTC.

The chain uses TRBV9 and TRBJ1-1; D ambiguous. Trimming cost V 0 bases and J 0 bases, with 12 bases left between them. Germline V gene lookup returns CDR1 SGDLS and CDR2 YYNGEE. The CDR3 contains 16 residues. CDR3 protein: CASSVGGGPMNTEAFF. CDR3 nucleotides: TGTGCCAGCAGCGTAGGCGGCGGACCCATGAACACTGAAGCTTTCTTT.

Concerning this clone itself: Distinct nucleotide sequences in the sample also encode this CDR3. V gene TRBV9 combines with J gene TRBJ2-7; a weak D match, TRBD2 (6 bases). V shed 2 bases and J shed 1 base, with 7 bases lying between them. The CDR3 is 13 amino acids. Germline lookup yields CDR1 SGDLS and CDR2 YYNGEE. DNA for the CDR3: TGTGCCAGCAGCGTGGGACTTTCCTACGAGCAGTACTTC. Its protein product is CASSVGLSYEQYF.

The CDR3 DNA follows: TGCGCCAGCAGCTCGGGACGCTGGTACGAGCAGTACTTC. It encodes CASSSGRWYEQYF. V usage is TRBV5-1 and J usage is TRBJ2-7, with D perhaps given as TRBD1 or TRBD2 (5 bases each). Germline V gene sequence: CDR1 SGHRS, CDR2 YFSETQ. CDR3 length: 13 amino acids. Trimming pared 3 bases from V and 4 bases from J, leaving 11 bases between.

This clone was picked up one time. The V gene is TRBV11-2, the J gene TRBJ2-5; D is undetermined. Germline CDR1 is SGHAT and CDR2 is FQNNGV. The length of the CDR3 is 13 residues. Trimming cost V 7 bases and J 5 bases, with 14 bases left between them. CDR3 residues: CASTLGSWETQYF. The CDR3 nucleotides are TGTGCCAGCACCTTGGGTAGTTGGGAGACCCAGTACTTC.

The chain combines TRBV30 with TRBJ1-1; possibly TRBD1 for D (5 bases). V was trimmed by 2 bases and J by 7 bases, leaving 8 bases between them. There are 11 residues in the CDR3. Germline CDR1 and CDR2: GTSNPN and SVGIG (reference sequence). The DNA of the CDR3 is TGTGCCTGGAGTCGGGGGATTGAAGCTTTCTTT. Protein product: CAWSRGIEAFF.

The chain joins TRBV5-1 to TRBJ2-5, with unresolved D. CDR1 is SGHRS and CDR2 is YFSETQ in the germline V gene. This CDR3 has 12 residues. V was pared by 0 bases and J by 5 bases, with 5 bases between. The CDR3 DNA reads TGCGCCAGCAGCTTGGGGCGGGAGACCCAGTACTTC. Translating it yields CASSLGRETQYF.

The V call is TRBV18, the J call TRBJ2-2, with 7 nucleotides matching TRBD1. The CDR3 spans 16 residues. The ends lost 4 bases at V and 7 bases at J; junction bases unmatched: 12. Germline values: CDR1 KGHSH, CDR2 LQKENI. The CDR3 protein is CASSREGTARGGELFF. For the CDR3, the DNA is TGTGCCAGCTCACGAGAAGGGACAGCTCGTGGCGGGGAGCTGTTTTTT. The entire variable domain, with the rest obtained from reference TRBV18 and TRBJ2-2, is as follows: NAGVMQNPRHLVRRRGQEARLRCSPMKGHSHVYWYRQLPEEGLKFMVYLQKENIIDESGMPKERFSAEFPKEGPSILRIQQVVRGDSAAYFCASSREGTARGGELFFGEGSRLTVL.

CDR3 sequence: CASSYFSDNEQFF. Written as DNA, the CDR3 is TGTGCCAGCAGTTACTTTTCGGACAATGAGCAGTTCTTC. This chain uses TRBV6-5 with TRBJ2-1; D not resolved. The CDR3 has 13 residues. Trimming cost V 1 base and J 5 bases, with 6 bases left between them. CDR1 and CDR2 from the germline V gene are MNHEY and SVGAGI.

This clone is a singleton in its sample. The V call is TRBV19, the J call TRBJ2-6; 9 nucleotides align to TRBD2. Looked up from germline, CDR1 is LNHDA and CDR2 is SQIVND (reference sequence). V shed 1 base, J shed 1 base, and the junction held 17 bases outside the gene matches. The CDR3 has 22 amino acids. CDR3 coding DNA: TGTGCCAGTAGTATAGTTCTAGCGGGGAGCATTCTCGGCAGTTCTGGGGCCAACGTCCTGACTTTC. This translates into CASSIVLAGSILGSSGANVLTF.